Each of the 4 T cell receptor beta chains below was sequenced from the same sample in a study of cytomegalovirus exposure and HLA in healthy donors. The primer mix had 60 Vbeta and 13 Jbeta primers. Libraries were prepared by immunoSEQ multiplex PCR; TCRdb keeps only in-frame clonotypes and omits some of them. The sample consists of 160,000 or so clones, roughly 75% of them appearing once. The sample was PBMCs. Receptors originate from a man aged 35 to 55 in good health and CMV-seronegative.

The CDR3 sequence: CASSIAGTSLETQYF. For the CDR3, the DNA is TGTGCCAGTAGTATAGCCGGGACTAGCCTCGAGACCCAGTACTTC. This chain uses TRBV19 with TRBJ2-5; 9 nucleotides agree with TRBD2. This CDR3 is built from 15 residues. V lost 1 base and J lost 5; bases outside the gene matches: 5. Looked up from germline, CDR1 is LNHDA and CDR2 is SQIVND (reference sequence).

The rearrangement joins TRBV10-3 to TRBJ2-5; 9 positions agree with TRBD1. This CDR3 region has 13 residues. In germline, CDR1 is ENHRY, CDR2 SYGVKD. Germline trimming cut 8 bases from V and 5 bases from J; bases unmatched to any gene: 6. CDR3 sequence (DNA): TGTGCCATCGGGACAGGGTTAGGCGAGACCCAGTACTTC. Its protein product is CAIGTGLGETQYF.

This clone came up once. The V and J genes are TRBV21-1 and TRBJ1-4. TRBV21-1 is a recognized pseudogene. The CDR3 totals 15 residues. The DNA of the CDR3 is TGTGCCAGCAGCAGTGTCCGGGGGGCGTACGAAAAACTGTTTTTT. It is translated as CASSSVRGAYEKLFF.

The V and J genes are TRBV6-1 and TRBJ2-7; D is unresolved. V lost 3 bases to trimming and J lost 4 bases, with 7 bases between them. Germline CDR1 and CDR2: MNHNS and SASEGT. This CDR3 spans 12 amino acids. The CDR3 bases are TGTGCCAGCAGTGAGGCTGCTTACGAGCAGTACTTC. This gives the protein CASSEAAYEQYF.